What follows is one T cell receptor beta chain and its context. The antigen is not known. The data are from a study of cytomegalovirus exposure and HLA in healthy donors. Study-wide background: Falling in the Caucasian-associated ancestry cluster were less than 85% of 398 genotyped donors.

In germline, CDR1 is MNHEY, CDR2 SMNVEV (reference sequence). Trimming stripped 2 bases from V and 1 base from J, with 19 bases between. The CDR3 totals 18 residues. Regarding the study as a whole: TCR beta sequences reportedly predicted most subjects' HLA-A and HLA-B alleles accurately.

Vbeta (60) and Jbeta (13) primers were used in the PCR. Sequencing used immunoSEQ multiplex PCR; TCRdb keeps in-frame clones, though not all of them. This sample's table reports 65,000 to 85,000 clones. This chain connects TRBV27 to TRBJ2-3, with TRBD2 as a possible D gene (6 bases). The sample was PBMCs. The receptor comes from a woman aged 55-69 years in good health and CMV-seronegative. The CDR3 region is CASSLRTDYLARTDTQYF. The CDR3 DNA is TGTGCCAGCAGTTTAAGGACTGACTACCTAGCGCGCACAGATACGCAGTATTTT.